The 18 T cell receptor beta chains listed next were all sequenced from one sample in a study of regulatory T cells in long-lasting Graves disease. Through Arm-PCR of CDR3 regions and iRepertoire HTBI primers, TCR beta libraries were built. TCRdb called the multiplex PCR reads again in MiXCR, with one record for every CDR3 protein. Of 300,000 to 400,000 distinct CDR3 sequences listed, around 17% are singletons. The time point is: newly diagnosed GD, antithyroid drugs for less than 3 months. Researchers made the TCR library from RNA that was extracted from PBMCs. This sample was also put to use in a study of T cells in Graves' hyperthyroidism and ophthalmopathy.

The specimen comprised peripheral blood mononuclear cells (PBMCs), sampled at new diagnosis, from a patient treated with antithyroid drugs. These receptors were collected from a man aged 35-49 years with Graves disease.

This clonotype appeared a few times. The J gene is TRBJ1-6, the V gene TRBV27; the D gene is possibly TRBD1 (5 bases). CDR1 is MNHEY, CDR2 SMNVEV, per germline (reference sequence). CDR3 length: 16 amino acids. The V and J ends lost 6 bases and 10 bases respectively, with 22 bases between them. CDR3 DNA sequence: TGTGCCAGCAGCCTTTTTCCAGGCAGGGCCTTCTCACCCCTCCACTTT. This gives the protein CASSLFPGRAFSPLHF.

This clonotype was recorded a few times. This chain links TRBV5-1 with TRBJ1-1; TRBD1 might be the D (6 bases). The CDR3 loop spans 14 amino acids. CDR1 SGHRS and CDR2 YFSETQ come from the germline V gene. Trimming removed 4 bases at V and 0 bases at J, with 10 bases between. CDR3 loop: CASSRGAMNTEAFF. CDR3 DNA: TGCGCCAGCAGCAGGGGGGCGATGAACACTGAAGCTTTCTTT.

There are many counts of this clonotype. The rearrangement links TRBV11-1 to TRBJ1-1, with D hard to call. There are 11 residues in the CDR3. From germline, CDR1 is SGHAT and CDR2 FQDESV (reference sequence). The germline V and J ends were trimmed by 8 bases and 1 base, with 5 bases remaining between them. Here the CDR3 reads CASGRNTEAFF. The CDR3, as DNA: TGTGCCAGCGGGCGGAACACTGAAGCTTTCTTT. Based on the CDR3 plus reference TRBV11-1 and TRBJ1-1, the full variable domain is EAEVAQSPRYKITEKSQAVAFWCDPISGHATLYWYRQILGQGPELLVQFQDESVVDDSQLPKDRFSAERLKGVDSTLKIQPAELGDSAMYLCASGRNTEAFFGQGTRLTVV.

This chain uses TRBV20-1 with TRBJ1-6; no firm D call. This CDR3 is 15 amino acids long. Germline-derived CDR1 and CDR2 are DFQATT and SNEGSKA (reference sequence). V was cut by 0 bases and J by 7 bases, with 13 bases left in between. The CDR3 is CSARDRAVPNSPLHF. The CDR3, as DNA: TGCAGTGCTAGAGATCGGGCAGTACCGAATTCACCCCTCCACTTT.

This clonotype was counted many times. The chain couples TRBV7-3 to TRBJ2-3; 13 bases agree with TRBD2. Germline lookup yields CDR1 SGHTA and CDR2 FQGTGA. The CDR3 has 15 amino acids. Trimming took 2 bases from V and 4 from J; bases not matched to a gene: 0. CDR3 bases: TGTGCCAGCAGCTTAGGGACTAGCGGGGCAGATACGCAGTATTTT. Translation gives CASSLGTSGADTQYF.

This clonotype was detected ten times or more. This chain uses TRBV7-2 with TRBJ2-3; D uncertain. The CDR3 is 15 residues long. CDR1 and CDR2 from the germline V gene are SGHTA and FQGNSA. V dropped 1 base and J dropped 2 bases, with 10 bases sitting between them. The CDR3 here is CASSLDIGTTDTQYF. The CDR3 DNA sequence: TGTGCCAGCAGCTTAGATATCGGCACCACAGATACGCAGTATTTT.

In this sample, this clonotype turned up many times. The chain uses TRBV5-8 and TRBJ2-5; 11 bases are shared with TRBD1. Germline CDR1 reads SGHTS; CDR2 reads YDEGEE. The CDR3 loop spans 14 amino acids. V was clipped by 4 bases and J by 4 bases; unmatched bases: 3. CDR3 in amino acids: CASSIGTGGETQYF. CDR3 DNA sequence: TGTGCCAGCAGCATAGGGACAGGGGGAGAGACCCAGTACTTC.

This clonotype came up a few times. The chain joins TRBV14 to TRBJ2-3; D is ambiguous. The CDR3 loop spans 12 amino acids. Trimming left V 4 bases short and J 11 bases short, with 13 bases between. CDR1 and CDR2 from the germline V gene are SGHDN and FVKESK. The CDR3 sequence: CASSPPSLVQYF. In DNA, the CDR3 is TGTGCCAGCAGCCCTCCATCCCTGGTGCAGTATTTT.

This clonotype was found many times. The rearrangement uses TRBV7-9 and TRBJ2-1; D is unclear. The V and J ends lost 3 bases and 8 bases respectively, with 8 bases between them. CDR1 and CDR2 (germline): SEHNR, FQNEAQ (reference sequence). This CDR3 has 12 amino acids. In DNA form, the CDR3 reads TGTGCCAGCAGCTTTTCCCTAGATGAGCAGTTCTTC. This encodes CASSFSLDEQFF.

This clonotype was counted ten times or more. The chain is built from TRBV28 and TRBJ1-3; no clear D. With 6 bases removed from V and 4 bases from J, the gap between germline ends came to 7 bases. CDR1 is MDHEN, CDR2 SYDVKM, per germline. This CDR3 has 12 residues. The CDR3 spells CASSGPGNTIYF. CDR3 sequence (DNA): TGTGCCAGCAGCGGGCCCGGAAACACCATATATTTT.

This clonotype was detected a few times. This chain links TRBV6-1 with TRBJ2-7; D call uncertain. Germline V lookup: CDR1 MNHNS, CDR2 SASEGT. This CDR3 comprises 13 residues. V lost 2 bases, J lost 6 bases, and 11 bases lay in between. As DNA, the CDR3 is TGTGCCAGCAGTGAACGCCCCGGTGTCGAGCAGTACTTC. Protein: CASSERPGVEQYF.

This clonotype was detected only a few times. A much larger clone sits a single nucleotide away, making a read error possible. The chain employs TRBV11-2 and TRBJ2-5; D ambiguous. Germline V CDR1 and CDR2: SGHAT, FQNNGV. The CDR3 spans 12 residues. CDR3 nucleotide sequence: TGTGTCAGCAGCTTAGATCCGGAGACCCAGTACTTC. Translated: CVSSLDPETQYF.

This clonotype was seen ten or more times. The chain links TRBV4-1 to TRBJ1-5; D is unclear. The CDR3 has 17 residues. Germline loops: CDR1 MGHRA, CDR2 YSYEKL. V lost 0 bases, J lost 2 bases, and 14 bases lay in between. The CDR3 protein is CASSQDPGYRGNQPQHF. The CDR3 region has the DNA TGCGCCAGCAGCCAAGATCCCGGTTACCGTGGCAATCAGCCCCAGCATTTT.

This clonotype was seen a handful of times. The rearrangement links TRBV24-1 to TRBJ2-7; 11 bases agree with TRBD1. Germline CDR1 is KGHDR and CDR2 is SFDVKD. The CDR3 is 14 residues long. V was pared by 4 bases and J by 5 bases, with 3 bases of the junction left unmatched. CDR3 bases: TGTGCCACCAGTGAGGGGACAGGGGGGGACGAGCAGTACTTC. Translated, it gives CATSEGTGGDEQYF.

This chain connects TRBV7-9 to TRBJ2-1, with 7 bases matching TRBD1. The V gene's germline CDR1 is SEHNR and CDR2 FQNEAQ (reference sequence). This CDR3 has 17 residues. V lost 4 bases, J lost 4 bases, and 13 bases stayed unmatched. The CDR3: CASSSPQGIRIYNEQFF. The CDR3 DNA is TGTGCCAGCAGCTCCCCACAGGGGATTAGGATATACAATGAGCAGTTCTTC.

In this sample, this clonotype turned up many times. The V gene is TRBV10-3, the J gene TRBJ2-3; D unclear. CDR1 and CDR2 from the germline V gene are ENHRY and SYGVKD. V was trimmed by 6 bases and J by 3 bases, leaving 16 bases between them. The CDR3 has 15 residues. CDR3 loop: CAIRDSTGRTDTQYF. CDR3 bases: TGTGCCATCAGAGACTCCACCGGTCGGACAGATACGCAGTATTTT.

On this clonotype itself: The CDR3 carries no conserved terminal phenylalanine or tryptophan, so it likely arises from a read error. The chain's CDR3 is CASSLGRRNTEAFS. For the CDR3, the DNA is TGTGCCAGCAGCTTGGGGAGGCGAAACACTGAAGCTTTCTCT. The chain uses TRBV5-6 and TRBJ1-1; D gene ambiguous. The CDR3 is 14 amino acids. Germline CDR1 reads SGHDT; CDR2 reads YYEEEE. V was trimmed by 0 bases and J by 2 bases, leaving 8 bases between them.

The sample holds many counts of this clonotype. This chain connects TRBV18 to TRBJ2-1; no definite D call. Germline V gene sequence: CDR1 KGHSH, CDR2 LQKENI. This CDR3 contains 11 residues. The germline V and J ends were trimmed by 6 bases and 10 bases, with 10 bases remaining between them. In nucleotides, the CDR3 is TGTGCCAGCTCCACCCCCGGGGAGCAGTTCTTC. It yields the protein CASSTPGEQFF.